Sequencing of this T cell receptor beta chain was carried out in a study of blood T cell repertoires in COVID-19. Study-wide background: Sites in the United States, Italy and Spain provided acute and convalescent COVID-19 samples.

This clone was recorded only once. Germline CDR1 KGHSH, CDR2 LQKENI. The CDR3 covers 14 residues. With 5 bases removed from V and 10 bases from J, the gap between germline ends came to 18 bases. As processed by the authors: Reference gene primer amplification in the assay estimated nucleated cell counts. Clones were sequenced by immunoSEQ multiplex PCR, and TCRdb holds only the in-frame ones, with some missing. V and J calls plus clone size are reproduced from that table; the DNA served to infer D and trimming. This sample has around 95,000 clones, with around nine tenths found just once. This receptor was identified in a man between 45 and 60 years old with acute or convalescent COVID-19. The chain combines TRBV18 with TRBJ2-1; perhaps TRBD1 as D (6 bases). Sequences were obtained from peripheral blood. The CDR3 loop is CASSGPGTTGEQFF. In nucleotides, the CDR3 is TGTGCCAGCTCAGGCCCCGGGACAACGGGGGAGCAGTTCTTC. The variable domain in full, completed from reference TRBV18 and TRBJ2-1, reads NAGVMQNPRHLVRRRGQEARLRCSPMKGHSHVYWYRQLPEEGLKFMVYLQKENIIDESGMPKERFSAEFPKEGPSILRIQQVVRGDSAAYFCASSGPGTTGEQFFGPGTRLTVL.